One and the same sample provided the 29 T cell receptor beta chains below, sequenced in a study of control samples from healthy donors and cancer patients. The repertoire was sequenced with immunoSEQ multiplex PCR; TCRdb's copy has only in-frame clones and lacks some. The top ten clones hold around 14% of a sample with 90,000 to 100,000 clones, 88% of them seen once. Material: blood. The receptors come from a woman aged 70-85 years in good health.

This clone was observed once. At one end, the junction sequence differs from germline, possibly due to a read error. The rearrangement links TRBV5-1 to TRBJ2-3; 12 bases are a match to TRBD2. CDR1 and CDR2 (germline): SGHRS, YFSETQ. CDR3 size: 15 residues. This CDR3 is CASSSRTSGTDTQYF. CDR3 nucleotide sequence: TGCGCCAGCAGCTCGAGGACTAGCGGGACAGACACGCAGTATTTT.

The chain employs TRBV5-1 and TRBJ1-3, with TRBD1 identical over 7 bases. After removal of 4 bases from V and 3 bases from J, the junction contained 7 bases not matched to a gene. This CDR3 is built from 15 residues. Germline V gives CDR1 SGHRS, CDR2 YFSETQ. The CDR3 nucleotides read TGCGCCAGCAGCATATCGACAGGGAGTGGAAACACCATATATTTT. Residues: CASSISTGSGNTIYF. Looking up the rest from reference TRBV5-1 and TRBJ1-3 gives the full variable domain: KAGVTQTPRYLIKTRGQQVTLSCSPISGHRSVSWYQQTPGQGLQFLFEYFSETQRNKGNFPGRFSGRQFSNSRSEMNVSTLELGDSALYLCASSISTGSGNTIYFGEGSWLTVV.

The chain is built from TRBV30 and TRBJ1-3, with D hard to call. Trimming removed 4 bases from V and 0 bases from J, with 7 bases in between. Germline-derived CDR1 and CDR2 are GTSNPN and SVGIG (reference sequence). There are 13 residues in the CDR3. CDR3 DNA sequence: TGTGCCTGGACCGGTTTCTCTGGAAACACCATATATTTT. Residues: CAWTGFSGNTIYF. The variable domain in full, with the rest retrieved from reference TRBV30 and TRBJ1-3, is SQTIHQWPATLVQPVGSPLSLECTVEGTSNPNLYWYRQAAGRGLQLLFYSVGIGQISSEVPQNLSASRPQDRQFILSSKKLLLSDSGFYLCAWTGFSGNTIYFGEGSWLTVV.

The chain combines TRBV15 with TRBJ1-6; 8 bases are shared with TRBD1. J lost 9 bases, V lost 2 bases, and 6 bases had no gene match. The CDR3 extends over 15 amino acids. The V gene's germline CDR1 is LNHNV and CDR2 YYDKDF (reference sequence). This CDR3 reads CATSRPTGDGSPLHF. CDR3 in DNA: TGTGCCACCAGCAGACCGACAGGGGATGGTTCACCCCTCCACTTT.

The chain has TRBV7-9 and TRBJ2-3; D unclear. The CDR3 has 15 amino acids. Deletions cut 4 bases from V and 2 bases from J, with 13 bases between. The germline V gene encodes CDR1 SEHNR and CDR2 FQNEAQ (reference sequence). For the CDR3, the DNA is TGTGCCAGCAGCTCACAGCTAACGATCACAGATACGCAGTATTTT. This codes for CASSSQLTITDTQYF.

CDR3 residues: CASSYSEGTGELFF. In DNA, the CDR3 is TGTGCCAGCAGTTACTCTGAGGGAACCGGGGAGCTGTTTTTT. The chain joins TRBV6-5 to TRBJ2-2, with D maybe TRBD2 (5 bases). The CDR3 totals 14 residues. V lost 0 bases and J lost 5, with 7 bases in between. The germline V gene encodes CDR1 MNHEY and CDR2 SVGAGI.

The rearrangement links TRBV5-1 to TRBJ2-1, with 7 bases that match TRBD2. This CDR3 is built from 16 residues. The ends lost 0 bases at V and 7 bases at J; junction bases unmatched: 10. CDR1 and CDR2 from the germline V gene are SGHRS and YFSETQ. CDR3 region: CASSLAPGGSSNEQFF. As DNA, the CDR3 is TGCGCCAGCAGCTTGGCCCCTGGCGGGAGCAGTAATGAGCAGTTCTTC.

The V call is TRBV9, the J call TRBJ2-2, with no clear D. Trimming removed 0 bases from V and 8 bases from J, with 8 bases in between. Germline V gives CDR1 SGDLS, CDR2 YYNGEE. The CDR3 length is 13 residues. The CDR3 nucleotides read TGTGCCAGCAGCGTAGCCGAACGGGGGGAGCTGTTTTTT. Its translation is CASSVAERGELFF.

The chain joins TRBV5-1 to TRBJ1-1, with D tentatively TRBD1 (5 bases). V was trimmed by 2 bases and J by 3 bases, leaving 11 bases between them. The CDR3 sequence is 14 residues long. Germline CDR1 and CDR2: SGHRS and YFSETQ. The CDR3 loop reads CASSFQGLDTEAFF. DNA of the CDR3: TGCGCCAGCAGCTTCCAGGGCCTGGACACTGAAGCTTTCTTT. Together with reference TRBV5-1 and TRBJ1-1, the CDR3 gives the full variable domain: KAGVTQTPRYLIKTRGQQVTLSCSPISGHRSVSWYQQTPGQGLQFLFEYFSETQRNKGNFPGRFSGRQFSNSRSEMNVSTLELGDSALYLCASSFQGLDTEAFFGQGTRLTVV.

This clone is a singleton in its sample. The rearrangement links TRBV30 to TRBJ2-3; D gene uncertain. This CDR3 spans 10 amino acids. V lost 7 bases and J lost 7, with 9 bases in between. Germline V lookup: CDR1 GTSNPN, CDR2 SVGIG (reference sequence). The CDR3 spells CAFRSHTQYF. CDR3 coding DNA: TGTGCCTTCCGGTCCCATACGCAGTATTTT.

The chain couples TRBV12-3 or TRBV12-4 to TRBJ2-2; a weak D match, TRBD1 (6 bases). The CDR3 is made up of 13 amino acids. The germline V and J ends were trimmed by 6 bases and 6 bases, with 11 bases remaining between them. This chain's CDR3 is CASRTGPSGELFF. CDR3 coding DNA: TGTGCCAGCAGAACAGGGCCGTCCGGGGAGCTGTTTTTT.

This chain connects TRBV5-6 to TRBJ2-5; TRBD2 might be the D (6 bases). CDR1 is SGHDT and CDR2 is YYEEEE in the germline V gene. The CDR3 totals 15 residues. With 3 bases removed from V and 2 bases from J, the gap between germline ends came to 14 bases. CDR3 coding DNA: TGTGCCAGCAGCTCCTCCCTACTAGCACAAGAGACCCAGTACTTC. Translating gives CASSSSLLAQETQYF.

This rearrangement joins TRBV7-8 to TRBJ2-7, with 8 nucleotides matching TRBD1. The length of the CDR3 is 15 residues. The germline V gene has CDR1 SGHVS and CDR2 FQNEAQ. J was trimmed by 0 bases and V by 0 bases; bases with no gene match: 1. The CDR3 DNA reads TGTGCCAGCAGCTTAGCCGACAGGGGCTCCTACGAGCAGTACTTC. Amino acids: CASSLADRGSYEQYF.

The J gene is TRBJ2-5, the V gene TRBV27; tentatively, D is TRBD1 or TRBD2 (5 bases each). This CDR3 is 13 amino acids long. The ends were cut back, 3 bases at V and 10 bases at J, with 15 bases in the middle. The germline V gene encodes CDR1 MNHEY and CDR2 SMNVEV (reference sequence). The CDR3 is CASSFEGPGDQYF. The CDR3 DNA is TGTGCCAGCAGTTTCGAGGGGCCCGGGGACCAGTACTTC.

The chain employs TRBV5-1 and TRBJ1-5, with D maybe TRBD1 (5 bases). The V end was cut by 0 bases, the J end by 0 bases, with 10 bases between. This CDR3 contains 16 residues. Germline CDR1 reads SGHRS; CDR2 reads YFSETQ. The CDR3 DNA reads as TGCGCCAGCAGCTTGGGTTGGGGGAATAGCAATCAGCCCCAGCATTTT. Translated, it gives CASSLGWGNSNQPQHF.

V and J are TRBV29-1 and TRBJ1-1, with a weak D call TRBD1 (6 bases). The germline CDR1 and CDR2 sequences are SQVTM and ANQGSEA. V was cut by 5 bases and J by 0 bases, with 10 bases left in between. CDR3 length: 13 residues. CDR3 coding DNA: TGCAGCGTTAAACAGGGATTGAACACTGAAGCTTTCTTT. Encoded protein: CSVKQGLNTEAFF.

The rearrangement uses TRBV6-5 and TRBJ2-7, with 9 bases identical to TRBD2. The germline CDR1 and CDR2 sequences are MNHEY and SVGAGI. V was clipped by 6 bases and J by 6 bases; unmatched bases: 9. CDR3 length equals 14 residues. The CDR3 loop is CASSKAGGGREQYF. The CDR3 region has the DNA TGTGCCAGCAGCAAAGCGGGAGGAGGGCGCGAGCAGTACTTC.

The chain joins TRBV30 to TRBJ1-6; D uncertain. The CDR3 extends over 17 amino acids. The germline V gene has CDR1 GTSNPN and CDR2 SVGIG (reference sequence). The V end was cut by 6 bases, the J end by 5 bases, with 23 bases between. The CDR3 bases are TGTGCCTGTACTCACTCCCGAGGACGGTCTAATAATTCACCCCTCCACTTT. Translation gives CACTHSRGRSNNSPLHF. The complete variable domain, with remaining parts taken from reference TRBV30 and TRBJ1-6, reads SQTIHQWPATLVQPVGSPLSLECTVEGTSNPNLYWYRQAAGRGLQLLFYSVGIGQISSEVPQNLSASRPQDRQFILSSKKLLLSDSGFYLCACTHSRGRSNNSPLHFGNGTRLTVT.

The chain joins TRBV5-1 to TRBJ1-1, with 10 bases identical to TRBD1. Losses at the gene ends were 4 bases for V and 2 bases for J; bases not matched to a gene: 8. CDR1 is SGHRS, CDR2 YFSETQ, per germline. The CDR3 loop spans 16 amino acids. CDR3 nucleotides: TGCGCCAGCAGCGTAGAGGGGACAGGGGATAACACTGAAGCTTTCTTT. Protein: CASSVEGTGDNTEAFF.

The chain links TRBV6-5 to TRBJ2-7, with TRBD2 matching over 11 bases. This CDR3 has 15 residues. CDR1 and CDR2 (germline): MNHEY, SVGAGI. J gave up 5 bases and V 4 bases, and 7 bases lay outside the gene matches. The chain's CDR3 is CASSLIAGGPHEQYF. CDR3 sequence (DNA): TGTGCCAGCAGTTTAATAGCGGGAGGGCCCCACGAGCAGTACTTC.

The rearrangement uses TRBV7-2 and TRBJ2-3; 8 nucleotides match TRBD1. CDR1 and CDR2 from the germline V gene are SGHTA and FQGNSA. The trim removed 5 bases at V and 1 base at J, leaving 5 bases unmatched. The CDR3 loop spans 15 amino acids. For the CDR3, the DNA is TGTGCCAGCAGCCAGGGGGCGCGAGGCACAGATACGCAGTATTTT. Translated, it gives CASSQGARGTDTQYF.

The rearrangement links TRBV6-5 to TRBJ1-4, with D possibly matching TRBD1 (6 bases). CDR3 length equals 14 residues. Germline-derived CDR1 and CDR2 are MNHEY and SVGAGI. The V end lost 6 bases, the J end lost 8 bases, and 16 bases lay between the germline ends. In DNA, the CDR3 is TGTGCCAGCAGCGTACAGGGAATAGACGAAAAACTGTTTTTT. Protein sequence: CASSVQGIDEKLFF.

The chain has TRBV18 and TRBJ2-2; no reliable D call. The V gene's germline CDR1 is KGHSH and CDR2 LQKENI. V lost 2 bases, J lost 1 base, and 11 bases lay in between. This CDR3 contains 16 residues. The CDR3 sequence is CASSPIPGLNTGELFF. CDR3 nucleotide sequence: TGTGCCAGCTCACCAATTCCGGGCTTGAACACCGGGGAGCTGTTTTTT.

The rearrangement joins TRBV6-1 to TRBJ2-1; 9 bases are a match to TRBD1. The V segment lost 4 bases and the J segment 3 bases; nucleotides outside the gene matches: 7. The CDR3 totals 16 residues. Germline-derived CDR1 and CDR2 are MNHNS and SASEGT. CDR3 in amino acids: CASSALGQGIYNEQFF. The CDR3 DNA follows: TGTGCCAGCAGTGCACTCGGACAGGGGATCTACAATGAGCAGTTCTTC.

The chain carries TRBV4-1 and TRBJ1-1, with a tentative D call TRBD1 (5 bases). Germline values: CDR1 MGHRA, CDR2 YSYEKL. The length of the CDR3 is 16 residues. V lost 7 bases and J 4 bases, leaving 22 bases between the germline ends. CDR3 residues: CASTLTGRPESTEAFF. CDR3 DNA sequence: TGCGCCAGCACCCTCACAGGACGGCCGGAGAGCACTGAAGCTTTCTTT.

As DNA, the CDR3 is TGTGCCAGCGCCCAATGGGGTCAGGGGTATGGCTACACCTTC. Translating gives CASAQWGQGYGYTF. The genes are TRBV6-5 and TRBJ1-2; D perhaps matches TRBD1 (6 bases). Deletions cut 8 bases from V and 5 bases from J, with 18 bases between. CDR3 length: 14 amino acids. Germline V gene data show CDR1 as MNHEY and CDR2 as SVGAGI.

CDR3 region: CASSQDVRGGYTF. In nucleotides, the CDR3 is TGTGCCAGCAGCCAAGACGTACGCGGAGGCTACACCTTC. The rearrangement links TRBV3-1 (or the pseudogene TRBV3-2) to TRBJ1-2; no clear D gene. Germline V gene data show CDR1 as LGHDT and CDR2 as YNNKEL (reference sequence). The CDR3 extends over 13 amino acids. The V and J ends lost 0 bases and 8 bases respectively, with 10 bases between them.

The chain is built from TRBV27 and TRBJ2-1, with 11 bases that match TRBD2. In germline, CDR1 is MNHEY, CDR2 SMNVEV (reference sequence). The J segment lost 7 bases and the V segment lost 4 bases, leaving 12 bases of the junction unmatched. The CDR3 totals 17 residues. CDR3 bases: TGTGCCAGCAGTTCCCTGTTACTAGCGGGAGTCTGGAATGAGCAGTTCTTC. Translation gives CASSSLLLAGVWNEQFF.

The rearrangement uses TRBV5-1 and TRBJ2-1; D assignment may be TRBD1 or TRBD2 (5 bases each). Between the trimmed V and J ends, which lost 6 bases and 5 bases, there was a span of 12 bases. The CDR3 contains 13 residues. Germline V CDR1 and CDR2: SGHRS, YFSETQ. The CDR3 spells CASTRWGNNEQFF. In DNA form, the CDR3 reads TGCGCCAGCACCCGTTGGGGGAACAATGAGCAGTTCTTC.